Listed below are T cell receptor beta chains from one sample, sequenced in a study of shared clonotypes between healthy human individuals. Profiling relied on immunoSEQ multiplex PCR, and the TCRdb table lists in-frame clones only, not all of them. Among 780,000 or so clones, roughly 72% were seen once, and the ten largest hold around 1.8%. Sequencing was carried out using memory CD4+ T cells sorted from blood. Receptors originate from a woman aged 25 to 39 in good health. The CDR3 runs from the conserved cysteine through the conserved F or W. Each record gives: CDR3 DNA, CDR3 protein, D gene, clone size, V gene, J gene. D genes are given only for firm matches. Where a row states a size, it is once, few, many or the class of an expanded clone; other rows omit it.

cdr3_nt: TGTGCCAGCAGTTTAGCCGGCACCAGTAACTATGGCTACACCTTC
cdr3_aa: CASSLAGTSNYGYTF
d_call: .
clone_size: .
v_call: TRBV28
j_call: TRBJ1-2

cdr3_nt: TGTGCCAGCTCACCAGGTGGAGCGAACACTGAAGCTTTCTTT
cdr3_aa: CASSPGGANTEAFF
d_call: .
clone_size: .
v_call: TRBV18
j_call: TRBJ1-1

cdr3_nt: TGTGCCAGCAGTCCCTTGGGCGGGAGCTCCTACAATGAGCAGTTCTTC
cdr3_aa: CASSPLGGSSYNEQFF
d_call: TRBD2
clone_size: .
v_call: TRBV7-6
j_call: TRBJ2-1

cdr3_nt: TGTGCCAGCAGTAGGACCTACTCCTACGAGCAGTACTTC
cdr3_aa: CASSRTYSYEQYF
d_call: .
clone_size: .
v_call: TRBV28
j_call: TRBJ2-7

cdr3_nt: TGTGCCAGTAGTAAAGGGACAGTCTACAATGAGCAGTTCTTC
cdr3_aa: CASSKGTVYNEQFF
d_call: TRBD1
clone_size: .
v_call: TRBV19
j_call: TRBJ2-1

cdr3_nt: TGTGCCAGCAGCCCTACTAGGGACGAGCAGTTCTTC
cdr3_aa: CASSPTRDEQFF
d_call: .
clone_size: .
v_call: TRBV7-2
j_call: TRBJ2-1

cdr3_nt: TGTGCCAGTAGTATACTGAGGACTAGCTTGGAGCAGTTCTTC
cdr3_aa: CASSILRTSLEQFF
d_call: TRBD2
clone_size: many
v_call: TRBV19
j_call: TRBJ2-1

cdr3_nt: TGTGCCATCGGCGGGGACTTGCGAGGCTACACCTTC
cdr3_aa: CAIGGDLRGYTF
d_call: .
clone_size: .
v_call: TRBV10-3
j_call: TRBJ1-2

cdr3_nt: TGTGCCAGCAGCAGGACAGGGAATAATGAAAAACTGTTTTTT
cdr3_aa: CASSRTGNNEKLFF
d_call: TRBD1
clone_size: .
v_call: TRBV2
j_call: TRBJ1-4

cdr3_nt: TGTGCCAGCAGCAATCAACAGGGCTACGAGCAGTACTTC
cdr3_aa: CASSNQQGYEQYF
d_call: .
clone_size: .
v_call: TRBV11-2
j_call: TRBJ2-7

cdr3_nt: TGTGCCAGCAGCCATCCTCGTAGCTCCTACAATGAGCAGTTCTTC
cdr3_aa: CASSHPRSSYNEQFF
d_call: .
clone_size: .
v_call: TRBV6-6
j_call: TRBJ2-1

cdr3_nt: TGTGCCAGCAGCTTATGGGCGGGTTCTGAAAAACTGTTTTTT
cdr3_aa: CASSLWAGSEKLFF
d_call: .
clone_size: .
v_call: TRBV7-9
j_call: TRBJ1-4

cdr3_nt: TGTGCCAGTAGTGACAGGGCGAGGGGTCAGCCCCAGCATTTT
cdr3_aa: CASSDRARGQPQHF
d_call: TRBD1
clone_size: .
v_call: TRBV19
j_call: TRBJ1-5

cdr3_nt: TGTGCCAGCAGTTTATCGGCTTACGAGCAGTACTTC
cdr3_aa: CASSLSAYEQYF
d_call: .
clone_size: many
v_call: TRBV28
j_call: TRBJ2-7

cdr3_nt: TGTGCCAGCAGCGCTGGACATAATAGAGGAGATACGCAGTATTTT
cdr3_aa: CASSAGHNRGDTQYF
d_call: .
clone_size: .
v_call: TRBV7-8
j_call: TRBJ2-3

cdr3_nt: TGTGCCAGCAGTTTAGGGACGGGAGGCTTTTTGTTGTCTGGGGCCAACGTCCTGACTTTC
cdr3_aa: CASSLGTGGFLLSGANVLTF
d_call: TRBD2
clone_size: .
v_call: TRBV28
j_call: TRBJ2-6

cdr3_nt: TGCGCCAGCAGCTTGGTAGGGGGAAGGCGGGACACAGATACGCAGTATTTT
cdr3_aa: CASSLVGGRRDTDTQYF
d_call: .
clone_size: .
v_call: TRBV5-1
j_call: TRBJ2-3

cdr3_nt: TGTGCCAGCAGTAGCGGGACGGCTATTGAAAAACTGTTTTTT
cdr3_aa: CASSSGTAIEKLFF
d_call: .
clone_size: .
v_call: TRBV2
j_call: TRBJ1-4

cdr3_nt: TGTGCCAGTAGTTCCGGAAGGGGGGCGACTGAAGCTTTCTTT
cdr3_aa: CASSSGRGATEAFF
d_call: .
clone_size: few
v_call: TRBV19
j_call: TRBJ1-1

cdr3_nt: TGTGCCAGCAGATCGTGGGCAGCTGGAAACACCATATATTTT
cdr3_aa: CASRSWAAGNTIYF
d_call: .
clone_size: .
v_call: TRBV13
j_call: TRBJ1-3

cdr3_nt: TGTGCCAGTAGTATCTCGGCGAGGGGAGCTGGGGCCAACGTCCTGACTTTC
cdr3_aa: CASSISARGAGANVLTF
d_call: .
clone_size: .
v_call: TRBV19
j_call: TRBJ2-6

cdr3_nt: TGTGCCAGCAGTACTTCTAGCGGGAGGGGGCCCGGGGAGCTGTTTTTT
cdr3_aa: CASSTSSGRGPGELFF
d_call: TRBD2
clone_size: .
v_call: TRBV6-6
j_call: TRBJ2-2

cdr3_nt: TGTGCCAGCAGTTTATCACTAGCGGGAGGGCGGGAGACCCAGTACTTC
cdr3_aa: CASSLSLAGGRETQYF
d_call: TRBD2
clone_size: once
v_call: TRBV27
j_call: TRBJ2-5

cdr3_nt: TGTGCCATCAGTGATACAACAGGGGGCATCGAGCAGTACTTC
cdr3_aa: CAISDTTGGIEQYF
d_call: TRBD1
clone_size: .
v_call: TRBV10-3
j_call: TRBJ2-7

cdr3_nt: TGTGCCAGCTCACCACTGGCAGAACTTGAAGCTTTCTTT
cdr3_aa: CASSPLAELEAFF
d_call: .
clone_size: .
v_call: TRBV18
j_call: TRBJ1-1

cdr3_nt: TGTGCCAGCAGCGCCGCTAGATACAATGAGCAGTTCTTC
cdr3_aa: CASSAARYNEQFF
d_call: .
clone_size: .
v_call: TRBV7-2
j_call: TRBJ2-1

cdr3_nt: TGTGCCAGCAGACTAGAAGGAACAGGGGCGCAGTATTTT
cdr3_aa: CASRLEGTGAQYF
d_call: TRBD1
clone_size: .
v_call: TRBV6-5
j_call: TRBJ2-3

cdr3_nt: TGTGCCAGCATTCAACATAAACTAGAAGTGAACACCGGGGAGCTGTTTTTT
cdr3_aa: CASIQHKLEVNTGELFF
d_call: .
clone_size: few
v_call: TRBV28
j_call: TRBJ2-2

cdr3_nt: TGTGCCAGCAGCTTTCTAGCGGGAGCGCTACAAGAGACCCAGTACTTC
cdr3_aa: CASSFLAGALQETQYF
d_call: TRBD2
clone_size: few
v_call: TRBV11-2
j_call: TRBJ2-5

cdr3_nt: TGTGCCAGCAGCTTGGGACACCAAGAGACCCAGTACTTC
cdr3_aa: CASSLGHQETQYF
d_call: .
clone_size: .
v_call: TRBV11-3
j_call: TRBJ2-5

cdr3_nt: TGTGCCAGCAGCTTTGGAAACGGTTATAGCAATCAGCCCCAGCATTTT
cdr3_aa: CASSFGNGYSNQPQHF
d_call: .
clone_size: few
v_call: TRBV11-2
j_call: TRBJ1-5

cdr3_nt: TGTGCCAGCAGAGTTGTTATGAACACTGAAGCTTTCTTT
cdr3_aa: CASRVVMNTEAFF
d_call: .
clone_size: many
v_call: TRBV28
j_call: TRBJ1-1

cdr3_nt: TGTGCCAGCAGCTTGCTGGAGGACACTGAAGCTTTCTTT
cdr3_aa: CASSLLEDTEAFF
d_call: .
clone_size: .
v_call: TRBV11-3
j_call: TRBJ1-1

cdr3_nt: TGCGCCAGCAGTGAGTCTTCGGGGAATGGCTACACCTTC
cdr3_aa: CASSESSGNGYTF
d_call: .
clone_size: .
v_call: TRBV10-2
j_call: TRBJ1-2

cdr3_nt: TGTGCCAGCAGGCCACTGGACAGGGTTACCACTGAAGCTTTCTTT
cdr3_aa: CASRPLDRVTTEAFF
d_call: TRBD1
clone_size: .
v_call: TRBV27
j_call: TRBJ1-1

cdr3_nt: TGCGCCAGCAGCGGGGCAGACGGGTATAATTCACCCCTCCACTTT
cdr3_aa: CASSGADGYNSPLHF
d_call: .
clone_size: few
v_call: TRBV5-1
j_call: TRBJ1-6

cdr3_nt: TGTGCCAGCAGGGGGGCCCTCTGGGAGCAGTACTTC
cdr3_aa: CASRGALWEQYF
d_call: .
clone_size: .
v_call: TRBV7-9
j_call: TRBJ2-7

cdr3_nt: TGTGCCAGCAGCAAGGGGACGAGCGCGGGGGAAGCTTTCTTT
cdr3_aa: CASSKGTSAGEAFF
d_call: .
clone_size: .
v_call: TRBV9
j_call: TRBJ1-1

cdr3_nt: TGTGCCAGCAGCTTAAACAGTAATTATGGCTACACCTTC
cdr3_aa: CASSLNSNYGYTF
d_call: .
clone_size: few
v_call: TRBV11-2
j_call: TRBJ1-2

cdr3_nt: TGTGCCAGTACCCCATGGGGATACAATCAGCCCCAGCATTTT
cdr3_aa: CASTPWGYNQPQHF
d_call: .
clone_size: few
v_call: TRBV19
j_call: TRBJ1-5

cdr3_nt: TGCGCCAGCTCCCGGGCCAGTAGTCAAGAGACCCAGTACTTC
cdr3_aa: CASSRASSQETQYF
d_call: .
clone_size: .
v_call: TRBV10-2
j_call: TRBJ2-5

cdr3_nt: TGTGCCAGCAGCGTAGGGTCAGGACTATTATACGAGCAGTACTTC
cdr3_aa: CASSVGSGLLYEQYF
d_call: .
clone_size: .
v_call: TRBV9
j_call: TRBJ2-7

cdr3_nt: TGTGCCAGCAGTCGCGGACAGGGTAATGAAAAACTGTTTTTT
cdr3_aa: CASSRGQGNEKLFF
d_call: TRBD1
clone_size: .
v_call: TRBV6-5
j_call: TRBJ1-4

cdr3_nt: TGTGCCAGCAGTTACTTCAGCGGATCCCAGACCCAGTACTTC
cdr3_aa: CASSYFSGSQTQYF
d_call: .
clone_size: .
v_call: TRBV6-5
j_call: TRBJ2-5

cdr3_nt: TGTGCCAGCAGTTTGAGGTCCTACGAGCAGTACTTC
cdr3_aa: CASSLRSYEQYF
d_call: .
clone_size: .
v_call: TRBV27
j_call: TRBJ2-7

cdr3_nt: TGTGCCAGCAGCTTCCCCCGGGGGGCTAGCACAGATACGCAGTATTTT
cdr3_aa: CASSFPRGASTDTQYF
d_call: .
clone_size: .
v_call: TRBV5-4
j_call: TRBJ2-3

cdr3_nt: TGTGCCAGCAGTTTACCCAGCGGGACCAGTGAGACCCAGTACTTC
cdr3_aa: CASSLPSGTSETQYF
d_call: TRBD2
clone_size: .
v_call: TRBV28
j_call: TRBJ2-5

cdr3_nt: TGTGCCAGCCCCGAGGGCGGACCAACGAACACCGGGGAGCTGTTTTTT
cdr3_aa: CASPEGGPTNTGELFF
d_call: .
clone_size: .
v_call: TRBV18
j_call: TRBJ2-2

cdr3_nt: TGTGCCAGCAGCTCACCAATTTTGGACACTGAAGCTTTCTTT
cdr3_aa: CASSSPILDTEAFF
d_call: .
clone_size: .
v_call: TRBV5-6
j_call: TRBJ1-1

cdr3_nt: TGTGCCAGCAGTGTGGGGGCGGGCGGAAACACCATATATTTT
cdr3_aa: CASSVGAGGNTIYF
d_call: .
clone_size: .
v_call: TRBV6-1
j_call: TRBJ1-3

cdr3_nt: TGTGCCTTAAGCCAGCCTGGAAACACCATATATTTT
cdr3_aa: CALSQPGNTIYF
d_call: .
clone_size: few
v_call: TRBV30
j_call: TRBJ1-3

cdr3_nt: TGCGCCAGCAGCCAAGACGGGGGCATGGGCAATCAGCCCCAGCATTTT
cdr3_aa: CASSQDGGMGNQPQHF
d_call: .
clone_size: many
v_call: TRBV4-1
j_call: TRBJ1-5

cdr3_nt: TGTGCCAGCAGCTACCGGGGACAGGCCGGGCATGAGCAGTTCTTC
cdr3_aa: CASSYRGQAGHEQFF
d_call: TRBD1
clone_size: .
v_call: TRBV14
j_call: TRBJ2-1

cdr3_nt: TGTGCCAGCAGTTTTGCGGGAGTCAACGAGCAGTACTTC
cdr3_aa: CASSFAGVNEQYF
d_call: TRBD2
clone_size: once
v_call: TRBV6-6
j_call: TRBJ2-7

cdr3_nt: TGTGCCAGCAGCCAAGCTAGGGGGTCCCAAGAGACCCAGTACTTC
cdr3_aa: CASSQARGSQETQYF
d_call: .
clone_size: .
v_call: TRBV14
j_call: TRBJ2-5